These 24 T cell receptor beta chains share one sample of origin, sequenced in a study of CXCR3-negative and CXCR3-positive naive CD8 T cells. Findings of the study overall: Researchers report that CXCR3-positive naive cells carry more hydrophobic TRB CDR3s than CXCR3-negative naive cells.

cDNA libraries for TRB were generated by 5' RACE incorporating UMI labels. TCRdb derives one entry per CDR3 protein from the 5' RACE reads, leaving out DNA. This sample contains over 100,000 distinct CDR3 sequences. These receptors are not linked to any known antigen. The sequenced material came from naive CXCR3+ CD8+ T cells from blood. The subset here: CD45RO-CCR7+CD27+CD95- naive CD8+ T cells expressing CXCR3 (TNR3+). The receptor set was obtained from a human donor in good health. Some clones in this sample may be carry-over from other donors' samples.

The chain employs TRBV9 and TRBJ2-7; TCRdb's D gene call, TRBD1, goes unchecked for lack of DNA. CDR1 SGDLS and CDR2 YYNGEE come from the germline V gene. The CDR3 extends over 15 amino acids. The CDR3 sequence is CASSVDGGGAYEQYF.

The chain combines TRBV6-2 or TRBV6-3 with TRBJ2-1; without DNA, the TCRdb call of TRBD2 cannot be checked. In germline, CDR1 is MNHEY, CDR2 SVGEGT. The CDR3 contains 13 residues. The CDR3 is CASSLTLMDEQFF.

CDR3 amino acids: CSACPTSGVRRGSYEQYF. V is TRBV20-1 and J is TRBJ2-7; the D call of TRBD2 rests on TCRdb alone, since no DNA is present to check it. Germline V gives CDR1 DFQATT, CDR2 SNEGSKA (reference sequence). The CDR3 runs 18 residues.

CDR3 amino acids: CASGSGVGTEAFF. This chain links TRBV2 with TRBJ1-1; TCRdb selects TRBD1, and the lack of DNA leaves this call unchecked. This CDR3 region has 13 residues. Germline V CDR1 and CDR2: SNHLY, FYNNEI.

The chain recombines TRBV30 with TRBJ1-2. This CDR3 contains 13 residues. CDR1 is GTSNPN, CDR2 SVGIG, per germline (reference sequence). This CDR3 is CAWSDSWFYGYTF. Looking up the rest from reference TRBV30 and TRBJ1-2 gives the full variable domain: SQTIHQWPATLVQPVGSPLSLECTVEGTSNPNLYWYRQAAGRGLQLLFYSVGIGQISSEVPQNLSASRPQDRQFILSSKKLLLSDSGFYLCAWSDSWFYGYTFGSGTRLTVV.

The chain joins TRBV29-1 to TRBJ2-3; the TCRdb D gene call, TRBD1, has no DNA to confirm it. The CDR3 runs to 16 residues. Per the germline V gene, CDR1 is SQVTM and CDR2 is ANQGSEA. CDR3 sequence reads: CSVLGSSGDYTDTQYF.

The CDR3 protein is CASSQDHGEDTEAFF. The chain links TRBV4-3 to TRBJ1-1. The CDR3 has 15 amino acids. Germline V gives CDR1 LGHNA, CDR2 YSLEER.

The rearrangement uses TRBV4-1 and TRBJ1-2; TCRdb calls TRBD1, which cannot be checked without DNA. This CDR3 spans 18 amino acids. The V gene's germline CDR1 is MGHRA and CDR2 YSYEKL. The CDR3 sequence: CASSQEGKDRGLSYGYTF.

This chain links TRBV6-5 with TRBJ1-5; no DNA is available, so the TRBD1 call from TCRdb remains unchecked. The CDR3 consists of 15 residues. Germline assignment: CDR1 MNHEY and CDR2 SVGAGI. The CDR3 loop is CASSRTGPGNQPQHF.

The chain has TRBV7-9 and TRBJ2-4; TCRdb selects TRBD2, and the lack of DNA leaves this call unchecked. This CDR3 is 16 amino acids long. Germline assignment: CDR1 SEHNR and CDR2 FQNEAQ (reference sequence). CDR3 region: CASSPGTSGAKNIQYF.

This chain connects TRBV25-1 to TRBJ2-1; TCRdb gives TRBD2 as the D gene, but with no DNA this cannot be confirmed. This CDR3 is built from 13 residues. The germline V gene has CDR1 MGHDK and CDR2 SYGVNS. The CDR3 protein is CASRPGGYNEQFF.

The gene calls are TRBV4-1 and TRBJ2-7; TCRdb gives TRBD1 as the D gene, but with no DNA this cannot be confirmed. There are 15 residues in the CDR3. CDR1 and CDR2 (germline): MGHRA, YSYEKL. CDR3 sequence: CASSQGPGQPYEQYF.

The chain joins TRBV28 to TRBJ2-7; TCRdb lists TRBD2, though no DNA is available to test this call. The CDR3 has 15 amino acids. Germline V gives CDR1 MDHEN, CDR2 SYDVKM. The CDR3 spells CASSLWAGSHYEQYF.

The chain is built from TRBV19 and TRBJ1-1; TCRdb selects TRBD1, and the lack of DNA leaves this call unchecked. There are 15 residues in the CDR3. Germline V gene lookup returns CDR1 LNHDA and CDR2 SQIVND (reference sequence). CDR3 residues: CASSIAGAMNTEAFF.

V and J are TRBV7-9 and TRBJ2-2; absent DNA, TCRdb's TRBD2 call cannot be checked. The germline gives CDR1 SEHNR, CDR2 FQNEAQ (reference sequence). This CDR3 spans 18 amino acids. The CDR3 protein is CASSLPLAGEAVTGELFF.

The CDR3: CASSSAGVYYEQYF. This chain joins TRBV5-5 and TRBJ2-7; TCRdb calls TRBD1, which cannot be checked without DNA. Per germline, CDR1 SGHKS and CDR2 YYEKEE (reference sequence). This CDR3 spans 14 amino acids.

The V call is TRBV4-2, the J call TRBJ1-1. The CDR3 contains 16 residues. Germline V gene lookup returns CDR1 LGHNA and CDR2 YNFKEQ. The CDR3 here is CASSPAGEAGNTEAFF.

The genes are TRBV28 and TRBJ2-1. The CDR3 sequence is 15 residues long. CDR1 is MDHEN and CDR2 is SYDVKM in the germline V gene. The CDR3 here is CASSLQVFSYNEQFF.

V and J are TRBV29-1 and TRBJ2-7; TCRdb names TRBD1, which stays unverified in the absence of DNA. Germline lookup yields CDR1 SQVTM and CDR2 ANQGSEA. The CDR3 is made up of 13 amino acids. CDR3: CSVPGQGFYEQYF.

This chain connects TRBV5-1 to TRBJ1-2; TCRdb proposes TRBD1, but this gene call is untestable without DNA. The CDR3 extends over 17 amino acids. In germline, CDR1 is SGHRS, CDR2 YFSETQ. Here the CDR3 reads CASSLEAGFQALYGYTF.

J is TRBJ2-7 and V is TRBV2; lacking DNA, the TRBD1 call made by TCRdb goes unchecked. The CDR3 is 13 residues long. Germline assignment: CDR1 SNHLY and CDR2 FYNNEI. The chain's CDR3 is CASIGTGSYEQYF.

The rearrangement joins TRBV29-1 to TRBJ1-1. The CDR3 is 11 amino acids. Germline V lookup: CDR1 SQVTM, CDR2 ANQGSEA. CDR3 loop: CSVESGTEAFF.

The rearrangement uses TRBV20-1 and TRBJ2-3; the TRBD1 assignment by TCRdb is unverifiable without DNA. The germline CDR1 and CDR2 sequences are DFQATT and SNEGSKA (reference sequence). This CDR3 spans 15 amino acids. CDR3 region: CSANSRGVPTDTQYF.

CDR3 sequence: CASSQDRGLLLDEQYF. The chain couples TRBV14 to TRBJ2-7; lacking DNA, the TRBD2 call made by TCRdb goes unchecked. CDR1 is SGHDN, CDR2 FVKESK, per germline. CDR3 length equals 16 residues.